These 14 T cell receptor beta chains were all obtained from the same sample, sequenced in a study of T cell changes during pregnancy in multiple sclerosis. TCRdb's copy holds only in-frame clones and misses some; the assay was immunoSEQ multiplex PCR. Of approximately 44,000 clones in the sample, more than 90% were seen once. Sequences were derived from CD8+ T cells from peripheral blood mononuclear cells, sampled in the third trimester of pregnancy. The receptor source for this set is a female donor with multiple sclerosis, enrolled in a pregnancy study.

The rearrangement links TRBV27 to TRBJ2-7; D not certain. Per germline, CDR1 MNHEY and CDR2 SMNVEV (reference sequence). Deletions cut 8 bases from V and 4 bases from J, with 9 bases between. CDR3 size: 11 residues. The CDR3 is CASGLGYEQYF. Written as DNA, the CDR3 is TGTGCCAGCGGTCTCGGTTACGAGCAGTACTTC.

The chain is built from TRBV15 and TRBJ2-4; TRBD2 matches 11 bases. CDR1 LNHNV and CDR2 YYDKDF come from the germline V gene (reference sequence). Unmatched junction bases numbered 9, after V lost 5 bases and J lost 0 bases. The CDR3 spans 18 residues. CDR3 in DNA: TGTGCCACCAGCGGATTCCCTAGCGGGGGGCTAGCCAAAAACATTCAGTACTTC. It codes for CATSGFPSGGLAKNIQYF.

The chain couples TRBV28 to TRBJ1-5; D is ambiguous. The CDR3 loop spans 12 amino acids. Per germline, CDR1 MDHEN and CDR2 SYDVKM. V shed 10 bases and J shed 7 bases, with 14 bases lying between them. For the CDR3, the DNA is TGTGCCATCGCCCCCTATAGCCAGCCCCAGCATTTT. As protein: CAIAPYSQPQHF.

The chain carries TRBV7-9 and TRBJ2-1; maybe TRBD1 (5 bases). Trimming pared 8 bases from V and 7 bases from J, leaving 9 bases between. Germline CDR1 is SEHNR and CDR2 is FQNEAQ (reference sequence). The CDR3 is 11 amino acids. The CDR3 loop is CASRQLNEQFF. The CDR3 DNA reads as TGTGCCAGCCGACAGCTGAATGAGCAGTTCTTC.

The rearrangement uses TRBV7-8 and TRBJ2-7, with 8 nucleotides matching TRBD1. The CDR3 sequence is 18 residues long. With V trimmed by 0 bases and J by 0 bases, 10 bases remained unmatched. Germline lookup yields CDR1 SGHVS and CDR2 FQNEAQ. The CDR3 loop is CASSLAHNRDRSSYEQYF. CDR3 DNA: TGTGCCAGCAGCTTAGCTCACAACCGGGACAGGTCCTCCTACGAGCAGTACTTC. Together with reference TRBV7-8 and TRBJ2-7, the CDR3 gives the full variable domain: GAGVSQSPRYKVAKRGQDVALRCDPISGHVSLFWYQQALGQGPEFLTYFQNEAQLDKSGLPSDRFFAERPEGSVSTLKIQRTQQEDSAVYLCASSLAHNRDRSSYEQYFGPGTRLTVT.

CDR3: CASSWGQEGNTEAFF. CDR3 DNA: TGTGCCAGCAGTTGGGGACAGGAGGGGAACACTGAAGCTTTCTTT. The chain is built from TRBV6-5 and TRBJ1-1, with 8 bases matching TRBD1. The trim removed 4 bases at V and 1 base at J, leaving 5 bases unmatched. Germline loops: CDR1 MNHEY, CDR2 SVGAGI. This CDR3 contains 15 residues.

This clone was observed a handful of times. This chain connects TRBV13 to TRBJ2-7; D might be TRBD2 (5 bases). This CDR3 comprises 13 residues. Germline CDR1 PRHDT, CDR2 FYEKMQ (reference sequence). Trimming stripped 7 bases from V and 3 bases from J, with 13 bases between. The DNA of the CDR3 is TGTGCCAGCACCGGGAAAAGGGACTACGAGCAGTACTTC. It encodes CASTGKRDYEQYF.

This chain links TRBV5-8 with TRBJ2-5, with TRBD1 matching 7 bases. V dropped 4 bases and J dropped 5; count of bases not matched to a gene: 5. The CDR3 has 13 amino acids. Germline CDR1 reads SGHTS; CDR2 reads YDEGEE. The CDR3 spells CASSPRDSETQYF. As DNA, the CDR3 is TGTGCCAGCAGCCCCAGGGACAGCGAGACCCAGTACTTC.

The chain links TRBV5-6 to TRBJ2-7; D perhaps matches TRBD2 (5 bases). The CDR3 runs to 13 residues. Trimming pared 4 bases from V and 3 bases from J, leaving 11 bases between. Germline CDR1 reads SGHDT; CDR2 reads YYEEEE. The CDR3 spells CASSQLEGYEQYF. The CDR3 nucleotides are TGTGCCAGCAGCCAACTAGAGGGCTACGAGCAGTACTTC.

The chain links TRBV28 to TRBJ1-3; weak D call: TRBD1 (6 bases). Germline loops: CDR1 MDHEN, CDR2 SYDVKM. With 7 bases removed from V and 8 bases from J, the gap between germline ends came to 15 bases. The CDR3 totals 13 residues. CDR3 sequence reads: CASIGGTFHTIYF. CDR3 DNA: TGTGCCAGCATAGGGGGTACTTTTCACACCATATATTTT.

This sequence joins TRBV13 and TRBJ1-3; D perhaps matches TRBD1 (5 bases). The germline V gene has CDR1 PRHDT and CDR2 FYEKMQ (reference sequence). The V end was cut by 2 bases, the J end by 0 bases, with 8 bases between. The CDR3 consists of 15 residues. In DNA form, the CDR3 reads TGTGCCAGCAGCTTATTAGACAGCTCTGGAAACACCATATATTTT. This sequence encodes CASSLLDSSGNTIYF.

The genes are TRBV5-1 and TRBJ2-3; 7 positions match TRBD1. With V trimmed by 2 bases and J by 4 bases, 10 bases remained unmatched. The length of the CDR3 is 16 residues. The germline V gene encodes CDR1 SGHRS and CDR2 YFSETQ. In DNA form, the CDR3 reads TGCGCCAGCAGCTTACCGGACAGGATTATCGCAGATACGCAGTATTTT. Protein: CASSLPDRIIADTQYF.

As DNA, the CDR3 is TGTGCCAGCACCCTCAGTGCGGAATGGAACACCGGGGAGCTGTTTTTT. It yields the protein CASTLSAEWNTGELFF. The chain combines TRBV5-6 with TRBJ2-2; D gene uncertain. Trimming pared 6 bases from V and 1 base from J, leaving 16 bases between. Germline V gene data show CDR1 as SGHDT and CDR2 as YYEEEE. The CDR3 length is 16 residues.

As regards this clone: No DNA is shown, since the ends of the CDR3 on it are uncertain; the CDR3 is the one TCRdb lists. The chain joins TRBV27 to TRBJ2-3; the table's D gene call, TRBD1, was not cross checked with the DNA. The CDR3 spans 15 amino acids, including both terminal residues. CDR1 is MNHEY, CDR2 SMNVEV, per germline (reference sequence). CDR3 sequence reads: CASSTSGQYLDTQYF.